The rows below give T cell receptor beta chains drawn from one sample of a study of CD8+ T cells in alopecia areata. Method: immunoSEQ multiplex PCR; TCRdb's copy keeps in-frame clones and lacks some. The data contain 150,000 to 200,000 clones, 50% to 70% of them seen just once; the ten biggest clones take up 1.3%. Sequencing used CD4+ T cells sorted from blood, obtained at week 49, from a patient treated with tofacitinib. These receptor sequences come from a human donor with alopecia areata. Each CDR3 is given with its conserved first and last residue. Fields, in order: V gene, J gene, D gene, clone size, CDR3 protein, CDR3 DNA. A D gene is named only where the DNA matches it firmly. The size entry is marked missing in some rows and otherwise reads once, few, many or a size class.

v_gene: TRBV29-1
j_gene: TRBJ2-5
d_gene: TRBD1
abundance: few
CDR3aa: CSAGGTGGETQYF
CDR3nt: TGCAGCGCCGGCGGGACAGGGGGAGAGACCCAGTACTTC

v_gene: TRBV9
j_gene: TRBJ2-4
d_gene: .
abundance: .
CDR3aa: CASSAQGFPKNIQYF
CDR3nt: TGTGCCAGCAGCGCACAGGGTTTCCCCAAAAACATTCAGTACTTC

v_gene: TRBV6-5
j_gene: TRBJ1-5
d_gene: .
abundance: .
CDR3aa: CASSYSIGGGQPQHF
CDR3nt: TGTGCCAGCAGTTACTCGATAGGGGGTGGTCAGCCCCAGCATTTT

v_gene: TRBV5-6
j_gene: TRBJ2-1
d_gene: .
abundance: .
CDR3aa: CASSFFGASLSYNEQFF
CDR3nt: TGTGCCAGCAGCTTTTTTGGGGCTAGCCTCAGCTACAATGAGCAGTTCTTC

v_gene: TRBV6-1
j_gene: TRBJ2-1
d_gene: TRBD2
abundance: few
CDR3aa: CASSPRTSADNEQFF
CDR3nt: TGTGCCAGCAGTCCGAGGACTAGCGCTGACAATGAGCAGTTCTTC

v_gene: TRBV29-1
j_gene: TRBJ1-1
d_gene: .
abundance: once
CDR3aa: CSVVGGGYTEAFF
CDR3nt: TGCAGCGTTGTTGGCGGGGGGTACACTGAAGCTTTCTTT

v_gene: TRBV5-6
j_gene: TRBJ1-5
d_gene: .
abundance: .
CDR3aa: CASSLSGRGSQPQHF
CDR3nt: TGTGCCAGCAGCTTGTCCGGCAGGGGCAGCCAGCCCCAGCATTTT

v_gene: TRBV9
j_gene: TRBJ1-2
d_gene: .
abundance: .
CDR3aa: CASSSPGRTYENYGYTF
CDR3nt: TGTGCCAGCAGCTCACCGGGACGGACGTACGAAAACTATGGCTACACCTTC

v_gene: TRBV10-3
j_gene: TRBJ1-2
d_gene: TRBD1
abundance: .
CDR3aa: CAISEPQGGYGYTF
CDR3nt: TGTGCCATCAGTGAGCCACAGGGGGGCTATGGCTACACCTTC

v_gene: TRBV29-1
j_gene: TRBJ1-2
d_gene: .
abundance: .
CDR3aa: CSTGSLGGYTF
CDR3nt: TGCAGTACAGGGTCCCTAGGGGGCTACACCTTC

v_gene: TRBV5-1
j_gene: TRBJ2-1
d_gene: .
abundance: .
CDR3aa: CASNKPEHNEQFF
CDR3nt: TGCGCCAGCAACAAACCCGAGCACAATGAGCAGTTCTTC

v_gene: TRBV10-3
j_gene: TRBJ1-1
d_gene: .
abundance: .
CDR3aa: CAISGPRTEAFF
CDR3nt: TGTGCCATCAGCGGACCTCGCACTGAAGCTTTCTTT

v_gene: TRBV7-2
j_gene: TRBJ2-7
d_gene: .
abundance: .
CDR3aa: CASSLDGGAREQYF
CDR3nt: TGTGCCAGCAGCTTAGACGGCGGGGCGAGGGAGCAGTACTTC

v_gene: TRBV25-1
j_gene: TRBJ2-5
d_gene: TRBD1
abundance: .
CDR3aa: CASRDRGETQYF
CDR3nt: TGTGCCAGCAGGGACAGGGGGGAGACCCAGTACTTC

v_gene: TRBV29-1
j_gene: TRBJ1-4
d_gene: .
abundance: .
CDR3aa: CSVEEGRREKLFF
CDR3nt: TGCAGCGTTGAAGAAGGCAGGCGTGAAAAACTGTTTTTT

v_gene: TRBV30
j_gene: TRBJ1-1
d_gene: .
abundance: .
CDR3aa: CAWGGGFAEAFF
CDR3nt: TGTGCCTGGGGAGGGGGATTTGCTGAAGCTTTCTTT

v_gene: TRBV2
j_gene: TRBJ2-3
d_gene: TRBD1
abundance: .
CDR3aa: CASRLDRGPADTQYF
CDR3nt: TGTGCCAGCAGGTTGGACAGGGGGCCGGCAGATACGCAGTATTTT

v_gene: TRBV5-1
j_gene: TRBJ2-7
d_gene: TRBD2
abundance: .
CDR3aa: CASSPGLLSYEQYF
CDR3nt: TGCGCCAGCAGCCCGGGACTATTGTCCTACGAGCAGTACTTC

v_gene: TRBV6-1
j_gene: TRBJ2-1
d_gene: .
abundance: few
CDR3aa: CASSDSYRVNEQFF
CDR3nt: TGTGCCAGCAGTGATAGTTACAGGGTCAATGAGCAGTTCTTC

v_gene: TRBV29-1
j_gene: TRBJ2-3
d_gene: .
abundance: .
CDR3aa: CSCALGTASTDTQYF
CDR3nt: TGCAGCTGTGCCCTCGGGACCGCTAGCACAGATACGCAGTATTTT

v_gene: TRBV30
j_gene: TRBJ2-4
d_gene: .
abundance: .
CDR3aa: CASAGNAVNIQYF
CDR3nt: TGTGCCTCAGCAGGGAATGCGGTGAACATTCAGTACTTC

v_gene: TRBV30
j_gene: TRBJ2-3
d_gene: .
abundance: .
CDR3aa: CAWSVHSLDTQYF
CDR3nt: TGTGCCTGGAGTGTACACAGTTTAGATACGCAGTATTTT